This TCR beta chain was sequenced for a study of T cell responses to AZD1222 COVID-19 vaccine listed by TCRdb under 2021. About the full investigation: AZD1222 recipients whose second dose came at about 4 weeks and those whose second dose came at about 12 weeks were combined into one group, since spike-specific TCR depth and breadth did not differ between the two schedules. Trial participants were enrolled into age subgroups of 18-55, 56-69 and 70-plus years, which contained 148, 28 and 57 TCR-sequenced participants, respectively. A total of approximately 250 trial participants underwent TCR sequencing, of whom 200 to 220 had received two doses of AZD1222 and some 25 had received two doses of the MenACWY control vaccine. On the study overall, not on this receptor specifically: Conclusions about previously exposed vaccinees were limited because only six AZD1222 recipients were SARS-CoV-2 seropositive at baseline. Vaccine-associated CD4 TCRs spanned the whole spike protein, with dominant responses in regions 160-218 and 743-854. Because no day 14 peak-response samples were available, repertoires were characterized only after the peak T cell response. Participants were mostly white British, with more females than males. The authors suggested clonal diversity may have been underestimated. Reportedly, close to half of the unique spike-specific TCRs recognized epitopes lying outside the regions that are mutated in the B.1.351 and B.1.1.7 variants. After two AZD1222 doses, spike-specific TCR breadth and depth were significantly higher than at day 0 and than in MenACWY recipients. In the small 56-69-year group, the increase in depth fell short of significance, most likely because of low power.

Looking up the germline V gene yields CDR1 MNHEY and CDR2 SVGAGI. Trimming removed 7 bases from V and 7 bases from J, leaving 13 bases between the germline ends. From its cysteine to its phenylalanine, the CDR3 spans 12 amino acids. The sequence is cut down to CDR3 DNA, 36 bases in frame from base 1. Remarks on this clone: Which antigen it targets is not known. No quality values exist for individual bases; no much larger clone is one base distant.

The sample's time point label, in plain terms: baseline before first vaccination. Samples from vaccinated people were obtained from the UK trials COV001 and COV002, which included a single-blind randomized controlled phase 2/3 trial of AZD1222 (ChAdOx1 nCoV-19) in healthy adults. For TCRbeta chain sequencing, PBMC samples from trial participants were taken at day 0 and at day 28 after the second dose. The CDR3 regions of human TCRbeta chains were analyzed by immunosequencing. Regarding the original processing steps: TCRs in the repertoires were matched against a reference library of SARS-CoV-2-specific TCRs that had been generated with the MIRA antigen-specificity platform. Breadth was defined as the fraction of unique TCRs that were SARS-CoV-2-associated, and depth was defined as the fraction of total T cells that were SARS-CoV-2-associated. Using the MIRA data, every spike-specific TCR was mapped to the spike region that the TCR reacted to and assigned to either a CD4 or a CD8 class. Log10-transformed breadth and depth values were compared by one-way ANOVA with Sidak's multiple comparisons tests. TCRdb took over this immuneACCESS table, retaining in-frame rearrangements with V and J assigned. Such tables are incomplete; in checked studies, under half of the missing clones stem from an unresolved V gene, and the remainder is unexplained. Clone size and V and J calls were adopted from that table, with D and trimming inferred from the DNA. This sample lists tens of thousands of clones; about nine tenths were detected once. 2% to 3% of the sample comes from the top ten.

The sample consisted of peripheral blood, taken on day 0 of AZD1222 vaccination. The sequence was collected from an adult in good health. The chain is encoded by TRBV6-5 joined to TRBJ1-2; the D gene is perhaps TRBD1, from 6 matching bases. The CDR3 protein: CASTPLGGGYTF. The nucleotides read TGTGCCAGCACCCCTCTAGGGGGTGGCTACACCTTC.